One sample yielded the 32 T cell receptor beta chains listed below, sequenced in a study of T cell repertoires in cytomegalovirus infection. What these receptors recognize is not known. TCRdb analysed the reads with MiXCR anew, one entry per CDR3 protein. Of some 800,000 distinct CDR3 sequences detected, 32% appear once; the ten largest clones hold roughly 12%. The sequencing here drew on cultured CD8+ T cells from PBMCs, taken from culture after CMV antigen stimulation. These receptors were taken from a human donor in good health (CMV status not recorded). Some clones in this sample may be carry-over from other donors' samples.

Concerning this clonotype: The DNA is left out, because the CDR3 cannot be placed on it with certainty; the CDR3 is given as TCRdb lists it. The V call is TRBV28, the J call TRBJ2-7; TRBD2 is the table's D call, not checked against the DNA. Germline V gene data show CDR1 as MDHEN and CDR2 as SYDVKM. The CDR3 has 16 residues if both end residues are counted. The CDR3 protein is CASILGRGAIPYEQYV.

This chain uses TRBV7-2 with TRBJ2-7; the match to TRBD2 covers 7 bases. Germline values: CDR1 SGHTA, CDR2 FQGNSA. The CDR3 has 15 residues. The ends lost 4 bases at V and 2 bases at J; junction bases unmatched: 8. CDR3 nucleotides: TGTGCCAGCAGCTCTTGGGGCGGGGGAGCCTACGAGCAGTACTTC. It translates to CASSSWGGGAYEQYF. The whole variable domain, remainder taken from reference TRBV7-2 and TRBJ2-7, is GAGVSQSPSNKVTEKGKDVELRCDPISGHTALYWYRQSLGQGLEFLIYFQGNSAPDKSGLPSDRFSAERTGGSVSTLTIQRTQQEDSAVYLCASSSWGGGAYEQYFGPGTRLTVT.

This clonotype was seen a single time. This chain joins TRBV3-1 and TRBJ1-2, with 10 bases lining up with TRBD1. CDR1 and CDR2 from the germline V gene are LGHDT and YNNKEL (reference sequence). After removal of 3 bases from V and 4 bases from J, the junction contained 5 bases not matched to a gene. This CDR3 is built from 15 residues. As DNA, the CDR3 is TGTGCCAGCAGCCAGGAGACAGGGGGCATCTATGGCTACACCTTC. Its protein product is CASSQETGGIYGYTF.

The J gene is TRBJ2-7, the V gene TRBV4-1; possibly TRBD2 for D (6 bases). Trimming cost V 0 bases and J 3 bases, with 12 bases left between them. This CDR3 spans 15 amino acids. Germline CDR1 MGHRA, CDR2 YSYEKL. CDR3 nucleotides: TGCGCCAGCAGCCAAGACTTCCGGGGGTACTACGAGCAGTACTTC. It encodes CASSQDFRGYYEQYF.

The chain links TRBV6-4 to TRBJ2-7; D remains unclear. This CDR3 comprises 11 residues. The ends were cut back, 7 bases at V and 6 bases at J, with 10 bases in the middle. Germline values: CDR1 MRHNA, CDR2 SNTAGT. The CDR3 sequence is CASNRGSEQYF. DNA for the CDR3: TGTGCCAGCAATAGAGGCAGCGAGCAGTACTTC.

The V and J genes are TRBV7-9 and TRBJ1-1; D uncertain. Trimming took 5 bases from V and 1 from J, leaving 8 bases between them. The CDR3 runs 13 residues. Looked up from germline, CDR1 is SEHNR and CDR2 is FQNEAQ (reference sequence). The CDR3 coding sequence is TGTGCCAGCAGCCCGGATTCGAACACTGAAGCTTTCTTT. The encoded protein is CASSPDSNTEAFF.

This chain links TRBV7-3 with TRBJ2-3; D is undetermined. Per germline, CDR1 SGHTA and CDR2 FQGTGA. Trimming left V 6 bases short and J 0 bases short, with 7 bases between. The CDR3 has 13 amino acids. CDR3 coding DNA: TGTGCCAGCAGTCGGGCCAGCACAGATACGCAGTATTTT. It yields the protein CASSRASTDTQYF.

In its sample, this clonotype was seen a few times. The chain is built from TRBV7-9 and TRBJ1-5; a weak D match, TRBD1 (5 bases). The CDR3 has 12 residues. Trimming removed 3 bases at V and 7 bases at J, with 7 bases between. From germline, CDR1 is SEHNR and CDR2 FQNEAQ (reference sequence). The CDR3 DNA reads as TGTGCCAGCAGCTTGGACACGCAGCCCCAGCATTTT. Translating gives CASSLDTQPQHF.

This clonotype was found a few times. V and J are TRBV6-6 and TRBJ1-5; D ambiguous. The CDR3 spans 14 residues. V dropped 9 bases and J dropped 2 bases, with 14 bases sitting between them. Per germline, CDR1 MNHNY and CDR2 SVGAGI (reference sequence). DNA of the CDR3: TGTGCCAGAACCGGAACTAGGGGCAATCAGCCCCAGCATTTT. This codes for CARTGTRGNQPQHF.

The chain employs TRBV2 and TRBJ1-4; D is unclear. CDR1 SNHLY and CDR2 FYNNEI come from the germline V gene. The CDR3 has 14 amino acids. V gave up 6 bases and J gave up 6 bases, with 14 bases separating them. The CDR3 sequence is CASSDRTRHEKLFF. As DNA, the CDR3 is TGTGCCAGCAGCGACCGGACCCGGCATGAAAAACTGTTTTTT. The variable domain in full, with the rest retrieved from reference TRBV2 and TRBJ1-4, is EPEVTQTPSHQVTQMGQEVILRCVPISNHLYFYWYRQILGQKVEFLVSFYNNEISEKSEIFDDQFSVERPDGSNFTLKIRSTKLEDSAMYFCASSDRTRHEKLFFGSGTQLSVL.

The rearrangement joins TRBV5-6 to TRBJ2-3; 8 positions agree with TRBD2. The germline V gene has CDR1 SGHDT and CDR2 YYEEEE. The V and J ends lost 4 bases and 4 bases, in that order; junction bases with no gene match: 8. The CDR3 has 15 amino acids. CDR3 region: CASSLAAGVADTQYF. CDR3 DNA: TGTGCCAGCAGCCTCGCAGCGGGGGTGGCAGATACGCAGTATTTT.

This clonotype was observed a few times. This chain connects TRBV2 to TRBJ2-5; D is unresolved. With 7 bases removed from V and 2 bases from J, the gap between germline ends came to 17 bases. The CDR3 spans 15 residues. CDR1 and CDR2 (germline): SNHLY, FYNNEI. The CDR3 bases are TGTGCCAGCATGGTACTACCGTGGGGACAAGAGACCCAGTACTTC. The encoded protein is CASMVLPWGQETQYF.

The chain recombines TRBV19 with TRBJ1-5; 8 bases match TRBD1. The germline V gene has CDR1 LNHDA and CDR2 SQIVND (reference sequence). Trimming cost V 7 bases and J 2 bases; bases outside gene matches: 4. CDR3 length: 14 amino acids. The DNA of the CDR3 is TGTGCCAGTACCGAGGGACAGGGCAATCAGCCCCAGCATTTT. Protein sequence: CASTEGQGNQPQHF.

The chain uses TRBV7-9 and TRBJ2-5; 8 positions agree with TRBD2. CDR1 is SEHNR and CDR2 is FQNEAQ in the germline V gene (reference sequence). This CDR3 spans 17 amino acids. Trimming took 2 bases from V and 1 from J; bases not matched to a gene: 9. CDR3 bases: TGTGCCAGCAGCTTAATCCCGGGACTAGGAGCCCAAGAGACCCAGTACTTC. It encodes CASSLIPGLGAQETQYF.

The J gene is TRBJ1-1, the V gene TRBV28; no clear D. Germline V CDR1 and CDR2: MDHEN, SYDVKM. V lost 3 bases to trimming and J lost 3 bases, with 17 bases between them. There are 16 residues in the CDR3. The CDR3 DNA sequence: TGTGCCAGCAGTTTTTCAGCGGAGCGTGTAGACACTGAAGCTTTCTTT. Translation gives CASSFSAERVDTEAFF.

This clonotype has more than one count but fewer than ten. CDR3 sequence reads: CASSTLNGGAEETQYF. In DNA form, the CDR3 reads TGTGCCAGCAGCACCCTGAATGGGGGGGCCGAGGAGACCCAGTACTTC. The chain has TRBV7-6 and TRBJ2-5; maybe TRBD2 (7 bases). The V gene lost 5 bases and the J gene lost 5 bases, with 21 bases spanning the gap. CDR3 length: 16 residues. Germline CDR1 SGHVS, CDR2 FNYEAQ. Based on the CDR3 plus reference TRBV7-6 and TRBJ2-5, the full variable domain is GAGVSQSPRYKVTKRGQDVALRCDPISGHVSLYWYRQALGQGPEFLTYFNYEAQQDKSGLPNDRFSAERPEGSISTLTIQRTEQRDSAMYRCASSTLNGGAEETQYFGPGTRLLVL.

The V and J genes are TRBV6-1 and TRBJ2-3, with D perhaps TRBD1 or TRBD2 (5 bases each). Germline CDR1 reads MNHNS; CDR2 reads SASEGT. V lost 8 bases to trimming and J lost 5 bases, with 17 bases between them. The CDR3 is 14 residues long. CDR3 nucleotide sequence: TGTGCCAGCTTCCGACTGGGGGAGAGAGATACGCAGTATTTT. Its translation is CASFRLGERDTQYF.

This clonotype was seen more than once but under ten times. The chain links TRBV20-1 to TRBJ1-1; the match to TRBD1 covers 10 bases. This CDR3 comprises 19 residues. J lost 4 bases, V lost 3 bases, and 20 bases had no gene match. The V gene's germline CDR1 is DFQATT and CDR2 SNEGSKA (reference sequence). In DNA form, the CDR3 reads TGCAGTGCTAGGACAGGGGGCTGGAGAGGGGAAGGGGATATCACTGAAGCTTTCTTT. This encodes CSARTGGWRGEGDITEAFF.

This rearrangement joins TRBV11-2 to TRBJ2-5, with D tentatively TRBD2 (5 bases). This CDR3 has 14 residues. The germline V gene encodes CDR1 SGHAT and CDR2 FQNNGV. The ends were cut back, 5 bases at V and 3 bases at J, with 13 bases in the middle. The CDR3, as DNA: TGTGCCAGCAGCGCCCCGGGGTGGAAAGAGACCCAGTACTTC. Protein sequence: CASSAPGWKETQYF.

At least ten counts were recorded for this clonotype. The chain has TRBV6-2 or TRBV6-3 and TRBJ2-1; 9 bases are a match to TRBD2. This CDR3 spans 15 amino acids. V shed 0 bases and J 8 bases; nucleotides not matched to a gene: 5. Germline V gene data show CDR1 as MNHEY and CDR2 as SVGEGT. DNA of the CDR3: TGTGCCAGCAGTTACTCGGGCGGGGGGGCCGATGAGCAGTTCTTC. Its translation is CASSYSGGGADEQFF.

Notes on this clonotype: Compared with germline, one end of the junction differs, possibly owing to a read error. V usage is TRBV12-3 or TRBV12-4 and J usage is TRBJ1-4, with 7 positions matching TRBD1. This CDR3 contains 12 residues. DNA of the CDR3: TGTTCCAGCAGTTCACAGGGGTCTGAACTGTTTTTT. Translating gives CSSSSQGSELFF.

This chain uses TRBV7-8 with TRBJ2-7; 9 positions match TRBD1. The germline V gene has CDR1 SGHVS and CDR2 FQNEAQ. Trimming took 5 bases from V and 2 from J; bases not matched to a gene: 10. This CDR3 has 16 residues. In nucleotides, the CDR3 is TGTGCCAGCAGCGCATTACAGGGGGCGAGTACCTACGAGCAGTACGTC. It yields the protein CASSALQGASTYEQYV.

This clonotype came up many times. Written as DNA, the CDR3 is TGTGCCAGCAGCGCCGTCGGCGGGGGGTCCTACGAGCAGTACTTC. Translation: CASSAVGGGSYEQYF. The rearrangement links TRBV7-2 to TRBJ2-7, with TRBD2 matching over 8 bases. The V and J ends lost 5 bases and 1 base, in that order; junction bases with no gene match: 7. The length of the CDR3 is 15 residues. Germline V gene data show CDR1 as SGHTA and CDR2 as FQGNSA. The variable domain in full, with the rest retrieved from reference TRBV7-2 and TRBJ2-7, is GAGVSQSPSNKVTEKGKDVELRCDPISGHTALYWYRQSLGQGLEFLIYFQGNSAPDKSGLPSDRFSAERTGGSVSTLTIQRTQQEDSAVYLCASSAVGGGSYEQYFGPGTRLTVT.

This clonotype has a handful of counts. CDR3 sequence: CASSLSGNRGILGNTIYF. CDR3 in DNA: TGCGCCAGCAGCTTATCCGGAAACAGGGGGATCTTGGGAAACACCATATATTTT. The chain links TRBV5-1 to TRBJ1-3; 8 bases are shared with TRBD1. With V trimmed by 2 bases and J by 4 bases, 14 bases remained unmatched. The CDR3 runs 18 residues. The germline CDR1 and CDR2 sequences are SGHRS and YFSETQ. Based on the CDR3 plus reference TRBV5-1 and TRBJ1-3, the full variable domain is KAGVTQTPRYLIKTRGQQVTLSCSPISGHRSVSWYQQTPGQGLQFLFEYFSETQRNKGNFPGRFSGRQFSNSRSEMNVSTLELGDSALYLCASSLSGNRGILGNTIYFGEGSWLTVV.

The V and J genes are TRBV27 and TRBJ2-1; no firm D call. Germline V gives CDR1 MNHEY, CDR2 SMNVEV (reference sequence). This CDR3 spans 17 amino acids. Trimming took off 4 bases at V and 0 bases at J, with 16 bases between the two ends. The CDR3 protein is CASSSTRRRSSYNEQFF. CDR3 DNA: TGTGCCAGCAGTTCGACAAGACGGCGTAGCTCCTACAATGAGCAGTTCTTC.

J is TRBJ2-1 and V is TRBV24-1; TRBD2 might be the D (6 bases). The CDR3 has 15 amino acids. Germline V gene lookup returns CDR1 KGHDR and CDR2 SFDVKD. Trimming stripped 7 bases from V and 3 bases from J, with 15 bases between. The CDR3 reads CATSPGVADYNEQFF. The CDR3 bases are TGTGCCACCAGCCCCGGGGTAGCGGACTACAATGAGCAGTTCTTC.

The rearrangement links TRBV27 to TRBJ1-1; D unclear. The CDR3 consists of 13 residues. The V gene's germline CDR1 is MNHEY and CDR2 SMNVEV (reference sequence). Trimming removed 0 bases from V and 5 bases from J, with 7 bases in between. The DNA of the CDR3 is TGTGCCAGCAGTTTATCTCAAGGGACTGAAGCTTTCTTT. Protein product: CASSLSQGTEAFF.

V is TRBV29-1 and J is TRBJ1-2, with TRBD1 as a possible D gene (6 bases). Germline CDR1 is SQVTM and CDR2 is ANQGSEA. Deletions cut 6 bases from V and 5 bases from J, with 19 bases between. The CDR3 is 14 amino acids. CDR3: CSVLREGQIYGYTF. CDR3 in DNA: TGCAGCGTCCTTAGGGAAGGACAGATATATGGCTACACCTTC.

This clonotype was recorded many times. V gene TRBV6-1 combines with J gene TRBJ1-1; D unresolved. This CDR3 contains 11 residues. Germline lookup yields CDR1 MNHNS and CDR2 SASEGT. V was trimmed by 6 bases and J by 7 bases, leaving 9 bases between them. Written as DNA, the CDR3 is TGTGCCAGCAGGAACAAACTTGAAGCTTTCTTT. Translation gives CASRNKLEAFF.

This clonotype turned up a few times. The rearrangement links TRBV7-9 to TRBJ2-7; 8 bases agree with TRBD2. Germline V gives CDR1 SEHNR, CDR2 FQNEAQ (reference sequence). The J segment lost 2 bases and the V segment lost 6 bases, leaving 6 bases of the junction unmatched. The CDR3 has 14 amino acids. The DNA of the CDR3 is TGTGCCAGCAGTCCGGGGGGGAGCACCTACGAGCAGTACTTC. Its translation: CASSPGGSTYEQYF.

V is TRBV5-4 and J is TRBJ2-5; 9 positions match TRBD2. V shed 1 base, J shed 5 bases, and the junction held 12 bases outside the gene matches. The CDR3 runs to 17 residues. The germline gives CDR1 SGHNT, CDR2 YYREEE (reference sequence). This chain's CDR3 is CASSLKASGASRETQYF. The CDR3 bases are TGTGCCAGCAGCTTGAAGGCTAGCGGGGCCTCCCGGGAGACCCAGTACTTC.

This clonotype has only a few counts. This chain joins TRBV4-3 and TRBJ2-1, with a possible D match to TRBD2 (6 bases). The V end lost 1 base, the J end lost 5 bases, and 24 bases lay between the germline ends. Germline values: CDR1 LGHNA, CDR2 YSLEER. The CDR3 spans 19 residues. CDR3 nucleotide sequence: TGCGCCAGCAGCCAAGGGGGGGACGGGGTCCTTTTCGGTAACAATGAGCAGTTCTTC. It translates to CASSQGGDGVLFGNNEQFF.